This is a list of T cell receptor beta chains from one sample in a study of CD8 T cells in ankylosing spondylitis. Each CDR3 protein is one row after TCRdb ran MiXCR on the 5' RACE reads. Here the sample spans some 250,000 distinct CDR3 sequences, 9.5% to 12% being singletons. Sequenced material: blood, either unsorted or a sorted T cell fraction (not recorded which). All receptors derive from a male donor with ankylosing spondylitis or in good health (not recorded which). Each CDR3 is given with its conserved first and last residue. The D gene is left open where the match is weak. The size entry is marked missing in some rows and otherwise reads once, few, many or a size class.

many | TRBJ2-2 | TRBV12-3/TRBV12-4 | - | CASSFQASNTGELFF | TGTGCCAGCAGTTTTCAAGCGTCGAACACCGGGGAGCTGTTTTTT
- | TRBJ2-7 | TRBV20-1 | TRBD2 | CSAEREVYEQYF | TGCAGTGCTGAGCGGGAGGTCTACGAGCAGTACTTC
many | TRBJ2-4 | TRBV5-5 | - | CASSLPLKERRKNIQYF | TGTGCCAGCAGCTTGCCCCTCAAGGAGCGCAGGAAAAACATTCAGTACTTC
- | TRBJ2-7 | TRBV7-9 | - | CASSLILYEQYF | TGTGCCAGCAGCTTAATCCTCTACGAGCAGTACTTC
many | TRBJ1-6 | TRBV25-1 | TRBD1 | CASSESAGGENSPLHF | TGTGCCAGCAGTGAATCGGCAGGGGGCGAGAATTCACCCCTCCACTTT
many | TRBJ1-5 | TRBV10-2 | - | CASSESGGYSNQPQHF | TGCGCTAGCAGTGAATCGGGGGGATATAGCAATCAGCCCCAGCATTTT
many | TRBJ2-2 | TRBV19 | - | CASMGDTGELFF | TGTGCCAGTATGGGGGACACCGGGGAGCTGTTTTTT
many | TRBJ2-1 | TRBV6-1 | - | CASSEPEYNEQFF | TGTGCCAGCAGTGAACCGGAATACAATGAGCAGTTCTTC
many | TRBJ2-7 | TRBV29-1 | - | CSVELGEEGHYEQYF | TGCAGCGTTGAGTTGGGAGAGGAAGGGCACTACGAGCAGTACTTC
- | TRBJ1-1 | TRBV7-8 | - | CASSSYRVGNTEAFF | TGTGCCAGCAGCTCATACAGGGTGGGGAACACTGAAGCTTTCTTT
many | TRBJ1-1 | TRBV11-2 | - | CASSLRIRDTEAFF | TGTGCCAGCAGCTTACGAATTAGGGACACTGAAGCTTTCTTT
- | TRBJ1-4 | TRBV29-1 | TRBD1 | CSVSGQGSGEKLFF | TGCAGCGTCTCCGGACAGGGGAGTGGTGAAAAACTGTTTTTT
few | TRBJ1-1 | TRBV7-9 | - | CASSSTNTFRDEAFF | TGTGCCAGCAGCTCGACAAACACCTTCAGGGACGAAGCTTTCTTT
many | TRBJ1-2 | TRBV20-1 | - | CSARDRDYGYTF | TGCAGTGCTAGAGACAGGGACTATGGCTACACCTTC
- | TRBJ2-7 | TRBV28 | - | CASRPSGFGLYEQYF | TGTGCCAGCAGACCGTCCGGGTTTGGGCTCTACGAGCAGTACTTC
few | TRBJ2-2 | TRBV9 | - | CASSVSRDGDTGELFF | TGTGCCAGCAGCGTAAGCCGGGACGGGGACACCGGGGAGCTGTTTTTT
many | TRBJ1-4 | TRBV5-1 | - | CASSPVTARGEKLFF | TGCGCCAGCAGCCCGGTGACAGCAAGGGGGGAAAAACTGTTTTTT
- | TRBJ1-1 | TRBV2 | - | CASQPSRVNTEAFF | TGTGCCAGTCAACCATCACGAGTGAACACTGAAGCTTTCTTT
many | TRBJ1-1 | TRBV11-2 | - | CASSLGSTGEAFF | TGTGCCAGCAGCTTAGGCTCGACAGGTGAAGCTTTCTTT